This T cell receptor (beta chain) appears in the sequencing data of a study of control samples from healthy donors and cancer patients. Produced via immunoSEQ multiplex PCR; TCRdb's table is partial and in-frame only. The repertoire includes about 270,000 clones, roughly 82% of them detected once, and 10% to 15% sits in the top ten. The CDR3 is 13 amino acids. J gave up 4 bases and V 6 bases, and 6 bases lay outside the gene matches. This clonotype was sampled from a woman in her sixties or seventies with lung cancer. Sequences were obtained from PBMCs. V and J are TRBV12-3 or TRBV12-4 and TRBJ2-7; 7 bases are a match to TRBD2. DNA of the CDR3: TGTGCCAGCAGGCGGGGGAAAAGTTACGAGCAGTACTTC. This codes for CASRRGKSYEQYF.